This is a list of T cell receptor beta chains from one sample in a study of cytomegalovirus exposure and HLA in healthy donors. The assay was immunoSEQ multiplex PCR, and TCRdb's table has in-frame clones only and misses some. The repertoire holds about 360,000 clones, 80% to 90% seen once, with under 0.9% in the top ten. Material for sequencing was PBMCs. The receptors stem from a woman aged 18-29 years in good health and CMV-seronegative. The CDR3 runs from the conserved cysteine through the conserved F or W. D genes are given only for firm matches. Expanded clones are given a class, and other clones once, few, many or no size at all.

>14|NA|TRBV27|NA|TRBJ1-4
TGTGCCAGCAGTTTAAACGGGATCAATGAAAAACTGTTTTTT
CASSLNGINEKLFF
>16|NA|TRBV30|TRBD1|TRBJ1-1
TGTGCCTGGAGAAACCGGGACAGGGCTTCTTGGGGTGAAGCTTTCTTT
CAWRNRDRASWGEAFF
>18|NA|TRBV5-4|TRBD1|TRBJ1-2
TGTGCCAGCAGCTTTAGGACAGGACGTACTCCAGAACAGAATGGCTACACCTTC
CASSFRTGRTPEQNGYTF
>16|NA|TRBV13|TRBD2|TRBJ2-7
TGTGCCAGCAGCGCAGCCGGGACTAGCGGTTTCTACGAGCAGTACTTC
CASSAAGTSGFYEQYF
>15|few|TRBV21-1|NA|TRBJ2-7
TGTGCCAGCAGCAAAGGCGACAGGGCGGGTCACGAGCAGTACTTC
CASSKGDRAGHEQYF
>15|NA|TRBV2|TRBD1|TRBJ1-1
TGTGCCAGCAGGCTTGGGACAGGGGAGGGCACTGAAGCTTTCTTT
CASRLGTGEGTEAFF
>14|NA|TRBV19|TRBD2|TRBJ2-7
TGTGCCAGTAGGGGACTAGCGGGACCCCACGAGCAGTACTTC
CASRGLAGPHEQYF
>16|NA|TRBV6-5|NA|TRBJ1-4
TGTGCCAGCAGTTACCAGGGACCGGGGGTCGTTGAAAAACTGTTTTTT
CASSYQGPGVVEKLFF
>14|few|TRBV28|NA|TRBJ2-7
TGTGCCAGCAGTTTGATGGAGGGGGCGGAGGAGCAGTACTTC
CASSLMEGAEEQYF
>15|once|TRBV18|NA|TRBJ2-6
TGTGCCAGCTTCTCGACTGACTCTGGGGCCAACGTCCTGACTTTC
CASFSTDSGANVLTF
>14|NA|TRBV25-1|NA|TRBJ1-5
TGTGCCAGCAGTGGGACGGAGGACAGTCAGCCCCAGCATTTT
CASSGTEDSQPQHF
>16|NA|TRBV10-1|NA|TRBJ2-3
TGCGCCAGCAGTGAAGTGACAGAAGTAAACACAGATACGCAGTATTTT
CASSEVTEVNTDTQYF
>12|NA|TRBV2|NA|TRBJ2-1
TGTGCCAGCAGCCCTGCCTACAATGAGCAGTTCTTC
CASSPAYNEQFF
>14|once|TRBV25-1|NA|TRBJ1-1
TGTGCCAGCAGTGAGACGGGGGGGAACACTGAAGCTTTCTTT
CASSETGGNTEAFF
>19|NA|TRBV28|NA|TRBJ2-3
TGTGCCAGCAGTTCCCGTCTAGCCGGAGTTCTAACTAGCACAGATACGCAGTATTTT
CASSSRLAGVLTSTDTQYF
>14|NA|TRBV7-6|TRBD2|TRBJ2-7
TGTGCCAGCAGCCGACTAGCGGGGTCCTACGAGCAGTACTTC
CASSRLAGSYEQYF
>12|once|TRBV14|TRBD1|TRBJ1-2
TGTGCCAGCAGCGGGACAGGGTTACGGCACACCTTC
CASSGTGLRHTF
>13|NA|TRBV28|NA|TRBJ1-4
TGTGCCAGCTGTCAAAGAGTTCGTGAAAAACTGTTTTTT
CASCQRVREKLFF
>14|NA|TRBV19|NA|TRBJ2-7
TGTGCCAGTAGTACCGATCGACACTCCTACGAGCAGTACTTC
CASSTDRHSYEQYF
>15|NA|TRBV7-7|TRBD2|TRBJ2-5
TGTGCCAGCAGCTTAGGGACTAGCGGGCGAGAGACCCAGTACTTC
CASSLGTSGRETQYF
>16|once|TRBV2|TRBD1|TRBJ2-1
TGTGCCAGCATAGGAATCCGGGACAGGGTCAACAATGAGCAGTTCTTC
CASIGIRDRVNNEQFF
>19|NA|TRBV5-1|TRBD1|TRBJ2-6
TGCGCCAGCAGCTCCCTCACCGGGACAGGGCAGACTGGGGCCAACGTCCTGACTTTC
CASSSLTGTGQTGANVLTF
>15|NA|TRBV18|NA|TRBJ2-7
TGTGCCAGCTCACCCACGGTAGGACAGACCTACGAGCAGTACTTC
CASSPTVGQTYEQYF
>15|NA|TRBV2|NA|TRBJ1-6
TGTGCCAGCAGTGAAGCCGGGACAAATAATTCACCCCTCCACTTT
CASSEAGTNNSPLHF
>13|NA|TRBV28|NA|TRBJ1-2
TGTGCCAGCAGTTTTAACAATAACTATGGCTACACCTTC
CASSFNNNYGYTF
>16|NA|TRBV10-3|TRBD2|TRBJ2-3
TGTGCCATCAGTGACCCCGGACTAGCCAACACAGATACGCAGTATTTT
CAISDPGLANTDTQYF
>14|NA|TRBV29-1|TRBD1|TRBJ2-5
TGCAGCGTTTCCAACTATACAGGGGGAGAGACCCAGTACTTC
CSVSNYTGGETQYF
>14|NA|TRBV19|TRBD2|TRBJ2-7
TGTGCCAGTACCCCAGGGAGGGGATGGAACGAGCAGTACTTC
CASTPGRGWNEQYF
>15|NA|TRBV7-2|NA|TRBJ1-2
TGTGCCAGCAGCTTAGGGAGCCGGACAGAAGATGGCTACACCTTC
CASSLGSRTEDGYTF
>15|NA|TRBV28|TRBD2|TRBJ2-7
TGTGCCAGCAGTTTATATAGGACTAGATCCTACGAGCAGTACTTC
CASSLYRTRSYEQYF
>16|NA|TRBV6-6|TRBD1|TRBJ1-1
TGTGCCAGCAGGGCGAATGGACAGGGAGGAGGCACTGAAGCTTTCTTT
CASRANGQGGGTEAFF
>14|NA|TRBV30|NA|TRBJ1-5
TGTGCCTGGAGTGTAGGAGTTTTGTCGCAGCCCCAGCATTTT
CAWSVGVLSQPQHF
>16|NA|TRBV7-9|TRBD1|TRBJ2-1
TGTGCCAGCAGCTCCCCTAGACAGGGGGGTTACAATGAGCAGTTCTTC
CASSSPRQGGYNEQFF
>15|NA|TRBV7-2|TRBD2|TRBJ2-3
TGTGCCAGCAGCTCGCGGGAGGGGGGCACAGATACGCAGTATTTT
CASSSREGGTDTQYF
>16|NA|TRBV11-2|TRBD1|TRBJ1-3
TGTGCCAGCAGCCTCTTACAGGGGGCGCGAGGAAACACCATATATTTT
CASSLLQGARGNTIYF
>12|NA|TRBV9|NA|TRBJ2-1
TGTGCCAGCAGGTTAAATGTCAATGAGCAGTTCTTC
CASRLNVNEQFF
>16|once|TRBV12-5|TRBD1|TRBJ2-1
TGTGCTAGTGGCCCGGACAGGGGAGCGGGCTACAATGAGCAGTTCTTC
CASGPDRGAGYNEQFF
>13|few|TRBV5-4|NA|TRBJ1-1
TGTGCCAGCAGCTTGGGGCTGAACACTGAAGCTTTCTTT
CASSLGLNTEAFF
>13|NA|TRBV29-1|NA|TRBJ1-5
TGCAGCGTTTCCCTCGGGTTAAATCAGCCCCAGCATTTT
CSVSLGLNQPQHF